These 12 T cell receptor beta chains came from one sample sequenced in a study of T cell clonality in common variable immunodeficiency (dated by TCRdb to between 2015 and 2017). Library preparation employed the immunoSEQ multiplex PCR assay. TCRdb took this table from immuneACCESS and kept in-frame rearrangements with V and J called. Such tables lack part of the clones; where checked against another copy, unresolved V genes explain under half of the gap, and the rest is unexplained. This sample is represented by 51,000 or so clones, with no singletons among them. More than 2% of the sample goes to the ten largest clones. The sequencing sample was made of peripheral blood mononuclear cells. All receptors come from a person aged 18-70 years in good health.

This clone was seen repeatedly, ten times or more. CDR3 sequence: CASSPGLGGGGAYEQYF. Incomplete CDR3 DNA: TGTGCCAGTAGCCCAGGGTTAGGCGGGGGTGGCGCCTACGAG. This chain uses TRBV19 with TRBJ2-7; 7 nucleotides match TRBD2. With the read ending 3 residues before the CDR3 end, the germline J gene is used to fill in that end. The CDR3 has 17 amino acids. CDR1 and CDR2 from the germline V gene are LNHDA and SQIVND (reference sequence). Germline trimming cut 6 bases from V and 2 bases from J; bases unmatched to any gene: 16.

In its sample, this clone was seen many times. The observed sequence ends 3 residues before the CDR3 terminus, with the missing tail filled in from the germline J gene. The chain uses TRBV18 and TRBJ2-1, with TRBD1 identical over 7 bases. V was clipped by 5 bases and J by 3 bases; unmatched bases: 1. Germline V gives CDR1 KGHSH, CDR2 LQKENI. The CDR3 is 13 residues long. CDR3 amino acids: CASSRDSYNEQFF. The DNA read from the CDR3 is TGTGCCAGCTCAAGGGACAGCTACAATGAG.

The sample holds many counts of this clone. The read ends 3 residues early relative to the CDR3; the germline J gene fills the gap. The V and J genes are TRBV6-4 and TRBJ2-3; D remains unclear. CDR1 is MRHNA, CDR2 SNTAGT, per germline. V was pared by 8 bases and J by 6 bases, with 15 bases between. There are 13 residues in the CDR3. CDR3 protein: CASSFGLTDTQYF. The DNA read from the CDR3 is TGTGCCAGCTCATTCGGTCTTACGGATACG.

This clone was recorded at least ten times. The read gets to within 3 residues of the CDR3 end, and the germline J gene fills in the rest. The genes are TRBV7-3 and TRBJ2-3, with 12 bases that match TRBD2. The CDR3 consists of 16 residues. Germline CDR1 reads SGHTA; CDR2 reads FQGTGA. After removal of 8 bases from V and 2 bases from J, the junction contained 8 bases not matched to a gene. CDR3 in amino acids: CASGFSSGGDTDTQYF. The part of the CDR3 DNA that was read is TGTGCCAGCGGGTTCTCTAGCGGGGGGGACACAGATACG.

This clone was recorded many times. The read falls 3 residues short of the CDR3 end, and the missing part is taken from the germline J gene. The chain links TRBV19 to TRBJ1-2; D gene uncertain. This CDR3 comprises 14 residues. CDR1 and CDR2 (germline): LNHDA, SQIVND (reference sequence). V was trimmed by 1 base and J by 6 bases, leaving 12 bases between them. The CDR3 spells CASSIGQVMDGYTF. The CDR3 bases that were read are TGTGCCAGTAGTATAGGGCAGGTCATGGATGGC. The variable domain in full, completed from reference TRBV19 and TRBJ1-2, reads DGGITQSPKYLFRKEGQNVTLSCEQNLNHDAMYWYRQDPGQGLRLIYYSQIVNDFQKGDIAEGYSVSREKKESFPLTVTSAQKNPTAFYLCASSIGQVMDGYTFGSGTRLTVV.

This clone has ten or more counts. The missing CDR3 end, 3 residues past where the read stops, is filled in from the germline J gene. The gene calls are TRBV5-1 and TRBJ1-1; TRBD1 matches at 12 bases. Germline loops: CDR1 SGHRS, CDR2 YFSETQ. The CDR3 has 16 amino acids. Germline trimming cut 6 bases from V and 1 base from J; bases unmatched to any gene: 7. CDR3 amino acids: CASIRDRGHGNTEAFF. Incomplete CDR3 DNA: TGCGCCAGCATTCGGGACAGGGGGCATGGGAACACTGAA.

Many counts were recorded for this clone. The CDR3 extends 3 residues past the end of the read, so its final part is completed from the germline J gene. The J gene is TRBJ1-2, the V gene TRBV20-1, with 7 bases fitting TRBD1. Germline V gives CDR1 DFQATT, CDR2 SNEGSKA (reference sequence). This CDR3 contains 13 residues. The sequenced part of the CDR3 DNA is TGCAGTGCTTTTGACAGGGATGTTGGAGGC. Its translation is CSAFDRDVGG. The complete CDR3 reads CSAFDRDVGGYTF.

Ten or more counts support this clone. Incomplete CDR3 DNA: TGTGCCAGTAGTCTTGGACTAGCGGGAGACTTTATTCGCTCCTACAATGAG. This encodes CASSLGLAGDFIRSYNE. The whole CDR3 sequence reads CASSLGLAGDFIRSYNEQFF. This chain connects TRBV19 to TRBJ2-1; 13 bases match TRBD2. Read sequence stops 3 residues before the CDR3 end, and the germline J gene provides the missing end. V shed 5 bases and J 0 bases; nucleotides not matched to a gene: 13. CDR3 length: 20 residues. The germline gives CDR1 LNHDA, CDR2 SQIVND (reference sequence).

On this clone itself: The read ends 3 residues shy of where the CDR3 ends; the end is completed using the germline J gene. The chain employs TRBV7-9 and TRBJ2-2; tentatively, D is TRBD1 (6 bases). CDR3 length: 14 residues. CDR1 and CDR2 (germline): SEHNR, FQNEAQ (reference sequence). Trimming shortened V by 3 bases and J by 7 bases, and 12 bases separated the two germline ends. CDR3 sequence: CASSFNRVGGELFF. Incomplete CDR3 DNA: TGTGCCAGCAGCTTTAACAGGGTTGGCGGGGAG.

This clone was found many times. The CDR3 is CASSPGLAVNNEQFF. The sequenced CDR3 bases are TGTGCCAGCAGCCCAGGACTAGCGGTGAACAATGAG. This chain joins TRBV7-8 and TRBJ2-1, with 10 bases identical to TRBD2. Read data end 3 residues before the CDR3 end; the end is taken from the germline J gene. The CDR3 runs 15 residues. CDR1 is SGHVS, CDR2 FQNEAQ, per germline. The V gene end was trimmed by 5 bases and the J gene end by 5 bases; junction bases not matched to a gene: 6.

As to this clone: One end of the junction fails to match germline, which may point to a read error. The missing CDR3 end, 3 residues past where the read stops, is filled in from the germline J gene. V gene TRBV6-2 or TRBV6-3 combines with J gene TRBJ2-5; possibly TRBD2 for D (6 bases). This CDR3 has 14 amino acids. Germline assignment: CDR1 MNHEY and CDR2 SVGEGT. This chain's CDR3 is CAGSFSRGTRTQYF. Incomplete CDR3 DNA: TGTGCCGGCAGTTTTAGCCGGGGGACTCGGACC.

This clone was seen repeatedly, ten times or more. The CDR3 end lies 3 residues beyond the end of the read and is filled in from the germline J gene. J is TRBJ2-7 and V is TRBV20-1, with a possible D match to TRBD2 (7 bases). Trimming took off 3 bases at V and 0 bases at J, with 12 bases between the two ends. The CDR3 is 14 residues long. The germline V gene encodes CDR1 DFQATT and CDR2 SNEGSKA (reference sequence). The CDR3: CSARKGGDSYEQYF. Partial CDR3 DNA: TGCAGTGCTAGGAAGGGGGGGGACTCCTACGAG.